A single sample gave rise to the 28 T cell receptor beta chains below, sequenced in a study of blood T cell repertoires in COVID-19. TCRdb's copy holds only in-frame clones and misses some; the assay was immunoSEQ multiplex PCR. The sample holds some 160,000 clones, under 85% seen once. The sample taken for sequencing was peripheral blood. All receptors come from a man in his 70s who had recovered from COVID-19.

In nucleotides, the CDR3 is TGCGCCAGCAGCTTGGAGGCGGGAGGTCCCGGGGAGCTGTTTTTT. As protein: CASSLEAGGPGELFF. V is TRBV5-1 and J is TRBJ2-2; 8 positions match TRBD2. The CDR3 length is 15 residues. V lost 0 bases and J lost 6; bases outside the gene matches: 4. The germline CDR1 and CDR2 sequences are SGHRS and YFSETQ.

The chain is built from TRBV2 and TRBJ2-1, with a tentative D call TRBD1 (7 bases). V was pared by 6 bases and J by 4 bases, with 19 bases between. Germline V CDR1 and CDR2: SNHLY, FYNNEI. The CDR3 runs to 16 residues. The CDR3 here is CASSRKVAGGYNEQFF. The DNA for the CDR3 is TGTGCCAGCAGCCGGAAGGTTGCAGGGGGGTACAATGAGCAGTTCTTC.

The chain has TRBV3-1 (or the pseudogene TRBV3-2) and TRBJ1-2; D unclear. Germline CDR1 LGHDT, CDR2 YNNKEL (reference sequence). Trimming shortened V by 3 bases and J by 4 bases, and 3 bases separated the two germline ends. CDR3 length equals 11 residues. The CDR3 sequence is CASSHSYGYTF. As DNA, the CDR3 is TGTGCCAGCAGCCACAGCTATGGCTACACCTTC.

The chain combines TRBV12-5 with TRBJ2-1, with 7 bases lining up with TRBD2. Germline assignment: CDR1 LGHNT and CDR2 FRNRAP. The length of the CDR3 is 14 residues. Trimming removed 2 bases from V and 7 bases from J; junction bases left unmatched: 5. Here the CDR3 reads CASGLSAGANEQFF. CDR3 nucleotides: TGTGCTAGTGGTTTGTCTGCGGGAGCGAATGAGCAGTTCTTC.

J is TRBJ2-7 and V is TRBV5-5; 8 bases map to TRBD2. Germline lookup yields CDR1 SGHKS and CDR2 YYEKEE (reference sequence). V gave up 4 bases and J gave up 0 bases; unmatched junction bases: 15. The CDR3 consists of 18 residues. CDR3 DNA: TGTGCCAGCAGCGCCGGGTGGGGGAAGCGGGGGACCTCCTACGAGCAGTACTTC. This gives the protein CASSAGWGKRGTSYEQYF. Using reference TRBV5-5 and TRBJ2-7 for the parts outside the CDR3, the full variable domain is DAGVTQSPTHLIKTRGQQVTLRCSPISGHKSVSWYQQVLGQGPQFIFQYYEKEERGRGNFPDRFSARQFPNYSSELNVNALLLGDSALYLCASSAGWGKRGTSYEQYFGPGTRLTVT.

The V gene is TRBV11-3, the J gene TRBJ1-5, with 8 bases lining up with TRBD1. V was pared by 3 bases and J by 7 bases, with 14 bases of the junction left unmatched. The CDR3 loop spans 17 amino acids. Germline values: CDR1 SGHNT, CDR2 YENEEA. Here the CDR3 DNA reads TGTGCCAGCAGCTTGAGGACTGGGACAGGCGAAGGCCAGCCCCAGCATTTT. Translated, it gives CASSLRTGTGEGQPQHF.

V gene TRBV14 combines with J gene TRBJ2-2, with 7 bases that match TRBD2. This CDR3 has 15 residues. The trim removed 1 base at V and 3 bases at J, leaving 2 bases unmatched. Per the germline V gene, CDR1 is SGHDN and CDR2 is FVKESK. The CDR3 here is CASSQVGGYTGELFF. As DNA, the CDR3 is TGTGCCAGCAGCCAAGTCGGGGGGTACACCGGGGAGCTGTTTTTT.

J is TRBJ2-5 and V is TRBV27, with a tentative D call TRBD2 (5 bases). V lost 5 bases, J lost 3 bases, and 19 bases lay in between. Germline V gene data show CDR1 as MNHEY and CDR2 as SMNVEV (reference sequence). The CDR3 has 16 amino acids. The CDR3 sequence: CASSQSRGAVKETQYF. CDR3 DNA: TGTGCCAGCAGTCAATCTCGGGGAGCGGTAAAAGAGACCCAGTACTTC.

The V call is TRBV3-1 (or the pseudogene TRBV3-2), the J call TRBJ1-1; no definite D call. The length of the CDR3 is 14 residues. Per germline, CDR1 LGHDT and CDR2 YNNKEL (reference sequence). Trimming removed 0 bases from V and 11 bases from J, with 16 bases in between. CDR3 sequence reads: CASSQEGFKRGAFF. In DNA, the CDR3 is TGTGCCAGCAGCCAAGAAGGTTTCAAACGCGGGGCTTTCTTT.

This chain connects TRBV6-2 or TRBV6-3 to TRBJ2-7, with TRBD2 matching over 8 bases. There are 16 residues in the CDR3. The J segment lost 2 bases and the V segment lost 6 bases, leaving 12 bases of the junction unmatched. Germline loops: CDR1 MNHEY, CDR2 SVGEGT. For the CDR3, the DNA is TGTGCCAGCAGCCCGGGGGGAAGTAGCGGGACCTACGAGCAGTACTTC. Translated, it gives CASSPGGSSGTYEQYF.

The gene calls are TRBV4-1 and TRBJ2-7; 8 positions match TRBD2. V was pared by 1 base and J by 2 bases, with 10 bases of the junction left unmatched. CDR1 is MGHRA, CDR2 YSYEKL, per germline. The CDR3 has 17 amino acids. CDR3 in amino acids: CASSQGWVAGSPYEQYF. The CDR3 coding sequence is TGCGCCAGCAGCCAAGGGTGGGTAGCGGGGTCCCCCTACGAGCAGTACTTC.

The rearrangement uses TRBV7-2 and TRBJ2-1; possible D gene TRBD2, 6 bases. The V end was cut by 6 bases, the J end by 0 bases, with 12 bases between. CDR1 and CDR2 (germline): SGHTA, FQGNSA. CDR3 length equals 15 residues. The CDR3 spells CASRAGGSSYNEQFF. The CDR3 nucleotides are TGTGCCAGCAGGGCCGGGGGAAGCTCCTACAATGAGCAGTTCTTC.

The CDR3 reads CAWRELTGQGWVGGYTF. The CDR3 DNA sequence: TGTGCCTGGAGGGAACTCACGGGACAGGGGTGGGTTGGTGGCTACACCTTC. This rearrangement joins TRBV30 to TRBJ1-2; 10 nucleotides line up with TRBD1. With 3 bases clipped from V and 7 bases from J, the junction kept 17 bases outside the gene matches. CDR3 length: 17 residues. Germline CDR1 reads GTSNPN; CDR2 reads SVGIG (reference sequence).

This sequence joins TRBV6-2 or TRBV6-3 and TRBJ1-1; no reliable D call. The ends were cut back, 6 bases at V and 5 bases at J, with 13 bases in the middle. The CDR3 consists of 13 residues. The germline CDR1 and CDR2 sequences are MNHEY and SVGEGT. CDR3 nucleotide sequence: TGTGCCAGCAGCCCGGGTGGAGGTACTGAAGCTTTCTTT. Translating gives CASSPGGGTEAFF.

The J gene is TRBJ2-1, the V gene TRBV2; 12 positions agree with TRBD2. CDR3 length equals 15 residues. J lost 6 bases, V lost 5 bases, and 5 bases had no gene match. CDR1 is SNHLY and CDR2 is FYNNEI in the germline V gene. CDR3 loop: CASSLTSGSPNEQFF. CDR3 sequence (DNA): TGTGCCAGCAGTCTGACTAGCGGGAGTCCCAATGAGCAGTTCTTC.

This chain joins TRBV10-3 and TRBJ2-2; 14 bases line up with TRBD2. The CDR3 spans 17 residues. The trim removed 0 bases at V and 7 bases at J, leaving 4 bases unmatched. CDR1 and CDR2 from the germline V gene are ENHRY and SYGVKD. CDR3 sequence reads: CAISESGTSGSGGELFF. CDR3 DNA sequence: TGTGCCATCAGTGAGTCTGGGACTAGCGGGAGTGGCGGGGAGCTGTTTTTT.

This chain connects TRBV7-9 to TRBJ2-7; the match to TRBD1 covers 9 bases. The CDR3 consists of 15 residues. V was pared by 5 bases and J by 2 bases, with 7 bases of the junction left unmatched. Germline CDR1 reads SEHNR; CDR2 reads FQNEAQ (reference sequence). The CDR3 coding sequence is TGTGCCAGCAGCAGACAGGGGGGCGGCCCCTACGAGCAGTACTTC. Encoded protein: CASSRQGGGPYEQYF.

J is TRBJ1-5 and V is TRBV30; D uncertain. Germline CDR1 reads GTSNPN; CDR2 reads SVGIG (reference sequence). V was clipped by 2 bases and J by 6 bases, with 14 bases between them. CDR3 size: 14 residues. The CDR3 sequence is CAWSLLEGSQPQHF. The DNA for the CDR3 is TGTGCCTGGAGTCTACTTGAGGGAAGTCAGCCCCAGCATTTT.

The genes are TRBV7-9 and TRBJ2-1; 11 bases agree with TRBD2. CDR3 length: 15 amino acids. With V trimmed by 5 bases and J by 7 bases, 7 bases remained unmatched. Germline-derived CDR1 and CDR2 are SEHNR and FQNEAQ (reference sequence). Here the CDR3 reads CASSRTSGRGNEQFF. The CDR3 nucleotides read TGTGCCAGCAGCCGTACTAGCGGGAGAGGGAATGAGCAGTTCTTC.

DNA of the CDR3: TGTGCCAGCCGTAGGGGCGATCAGCCCCAGCATTTT. It specifies CASRRGDQPQHF. V usage is TRBV6-6 and J usage is TRBJ1-5; TRBD1 might be the D (5 bases). Germline V gene lookup returns CDR1 MNHNY and CDR2 SVGAGI (reference sequence). The CDR3 totals 12 residues. V was shortened by 8 bases and J by 5 bases, with 10 bases between the two germline ends.

V usage is TRBV7-9 and J usage is TRBJ2-1; D ambiguous. The germline gives CDR1 SEHNR, CDR2 FQNEAQ (reference sequence). There are 12 residues in the CDR3. V was clipped by 5 bases and J by 8 bases, with 10 bases between them. The CDR3 reads CASSPLGYEQFF. The CDR3 DNA reads as TGTGCCAGCAGCCCCCTCGGGTATGAGCAGTTCTTC.

The V and J genes are TRBV3-1 (or the pseudogene TRBV3-2) and TRBJ2-5; D is perhaps TRBD2 (5 bases). CDR3 length: 15 residues. The ends were cut back, 1 base at V and 7 bases at J, with 16 bases in the middle. The germline V gene encodes CDR1 LGHDT and CDR2 YNNKEL (reference sequence). Here the CDR3 DNA reads TGTGCCAGCAGCCAAGGGGCAGGACCGGCGGGGACCCAGTACTTC. This encodes CASSQGAGPAGTQYF.

The rearrangement links TRBV11-2 to TRBJ2-7; 11 nucleotides line up with TRBD2. The CDR3 consists of 14 residues. V lost 5 bases and J lost 5; bases outside the gene matches: 5. Germline V gene lookup returns CDR1 SGHAT and CDR2 FQNNGV. CDR3 protein: CASSRLAGNHEQYF. CDR3 bases: TGTGCCAGCAGCCGACTAGCGGGAAACCACGAGCAGTACTTC.

The rearrangement joins TRBV4-3 to TRBJ1-1, with a weak D call TRBD1 (5 bases). The length of the CDR3 is 15 residues. Germline assignment: CDR1 LGHNA and CDR2 YSLEER. V lost 4 bases, J lost 4 bases, and 16 bases lay in between. The CDR3 nucleotides are TGCGCCAGCAGCCCCACGGGGGTGTCGGGCACTGAAGCTTTCTTT. Translated, it gives CASSPTGVSGTEAFF.

A note on this clone: Other DNA sequences in the same sample also yield this CDR3. J is TRBJ2-7 and V is TRBV18, with D perhaps matching TRBD1 (6 bases). This CDR3 is 15 amino acids long. In germline, CDR1 is KGHSH, CDR2 LQKENI. V lost 2 bases and J lost 0, with 11 bases in between. In DNA, the CDR3 is TGTGCCAGCTCACCAGGGGGCGAAGGCTCCTACGAGCAGTACTTC. Its translation: CASSPGGEGSYEQYF.

V gene TRBV4-1 combines with J gene TRBJ2-7, with 10 nucleotides matching TRBD2. CDR1 MGHRA and CDR2 YSYEKL come from the germline V gene. V lost 1 base, J lost 2 bases, and 2 bases stayed unmatched. The CDR3 contains 15 residues. Here the CDR3 DNA reads TGCGCCAGCAGCCAAGGACTAGCGGGTCCCTACGAGCAGTACTTC. Protein product: CASSQGLAGPYEQYF.

This clone has only one observation. The rearrangement links TRBV5-1 to TRBJ2-1, with D possibly TRBD2 on 5 matching bases. The germline V gene encodes CDR1 SGHRS and CDR2 YFSETQ. CDR3 length: 15 amino acids. The ends were cut back, 4 bases at V and 0 bases at J, with 11 bases in the middle. The CDR3 loop reads CASSPAVSSYNEQFF. CDR3 nucleotide sequence: TGCGCCAGCAGCCCAGCGGTTTCCTCCTACAATGAGCAGTTCTTC.

This chain links TRBV5-1 with TRBJ2-7; perhaps TRBD1 as D (6 bases). V was shortened by 3 bases and J by 2 bases, with 15 bases between the two germline ends. Germline CDR1 and CDR2: SGHRS and YFSETQ. The CDR3 spans 15 residues. CDR3 residues: CASSSNVQGPYEQYF. Here the CDR3 DNA reads TGCGCCAGCAGCTCAAACGTACAGGGTCCCTACGAGCAGTACTTC.